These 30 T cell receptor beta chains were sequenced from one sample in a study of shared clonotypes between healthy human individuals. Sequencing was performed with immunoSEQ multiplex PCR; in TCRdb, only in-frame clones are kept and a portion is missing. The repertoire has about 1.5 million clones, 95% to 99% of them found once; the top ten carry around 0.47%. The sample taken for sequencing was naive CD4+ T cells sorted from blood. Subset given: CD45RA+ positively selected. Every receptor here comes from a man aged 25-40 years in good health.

CDR3 residues: CASSLRHQNTGELFF. CDR3 sequence (DNA): TGCGCCAGCAGCTTAAGACACCAGAACACCGGGGAGCTGTTTTTT. The V and J genes are TRBV5-1 and TRBJ2-2; no clear D gene. V lost 2 bases and J 1 base, leaving 9 bases between the germline ends. The V gene's germline CDR1 is SGHRS and CDR2 YFSETQ. This CDR3 is 15 amino acids long. Using reference TRBV5-1 and TRBJ2-2 for the parts outside the CDR3, the full variable domain is KAGVTQTPRYLIKTRGQQVTLSCSPISGHRSVSWYQQTPGQGLQFLFEYFSETQRNKGNFPGRFSGRQFSNSRSEMNVSTLELGDSALYLCASSLRHQNTGELFFGEGSRLTVL.

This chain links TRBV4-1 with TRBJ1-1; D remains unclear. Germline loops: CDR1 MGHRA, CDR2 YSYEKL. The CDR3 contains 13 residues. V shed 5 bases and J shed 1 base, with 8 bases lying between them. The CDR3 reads CASSIKRNTEAFF. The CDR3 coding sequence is TGCGCCAGCAGCATTAAAAGGAACACTGAAGCTTTCTTT.

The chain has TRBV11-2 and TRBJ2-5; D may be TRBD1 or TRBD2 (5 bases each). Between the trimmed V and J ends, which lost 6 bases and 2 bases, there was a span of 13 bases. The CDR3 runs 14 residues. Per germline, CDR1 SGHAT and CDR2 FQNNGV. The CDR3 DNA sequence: TGTGCCAGCAGTTCACGGGGACCTCAAGAGACCCAGTACTTC. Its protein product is CASSSRGPQETQYF.

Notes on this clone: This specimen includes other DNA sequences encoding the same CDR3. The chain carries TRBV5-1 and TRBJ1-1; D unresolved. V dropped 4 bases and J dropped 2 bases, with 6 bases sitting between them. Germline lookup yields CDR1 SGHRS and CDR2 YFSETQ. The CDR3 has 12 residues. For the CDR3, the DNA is TGCGCCAGCAGCCGGGGAAACACTGAAGCTTTCTTT. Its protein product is CASSRGNTEAFF. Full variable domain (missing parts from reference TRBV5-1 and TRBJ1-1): KAGVTQTPRYLIKTRGQQVTLSCSPISGHRSVSWYQQTPGQGLQFLFEYFSETQRNKGNFPGRFSGRQFSNSRSEMNVSTLELGDSALYLCASSRGNTEAFFGQGTRLTVV.

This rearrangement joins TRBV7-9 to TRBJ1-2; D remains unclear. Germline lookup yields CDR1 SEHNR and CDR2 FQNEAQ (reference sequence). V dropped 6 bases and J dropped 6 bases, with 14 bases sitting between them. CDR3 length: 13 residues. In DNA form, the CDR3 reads TGTGCCAGCAGGCTAGGGTGGAGCGATGGCTACACCTTC. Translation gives CASRLGWSDGYTF.

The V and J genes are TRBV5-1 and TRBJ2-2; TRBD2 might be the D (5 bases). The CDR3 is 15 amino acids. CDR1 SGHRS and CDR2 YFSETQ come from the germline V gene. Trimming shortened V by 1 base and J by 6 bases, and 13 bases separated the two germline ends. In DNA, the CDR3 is TGCGCCAGCAGCTTGATCTTCGGGGATTCCGGGGAGCTGTTTTTT. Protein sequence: CASSLIFGDSGELFF.

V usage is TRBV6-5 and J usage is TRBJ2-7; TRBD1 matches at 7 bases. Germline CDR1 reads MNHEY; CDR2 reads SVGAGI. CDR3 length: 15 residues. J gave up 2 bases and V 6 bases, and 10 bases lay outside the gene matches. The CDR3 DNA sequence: TGTGCCAGCAGCCCTCGACAGGGCTTTACCTACGAGCAGTACTTC. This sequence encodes CASSPRQGFTYEQYF.

CDR3 nucleotides: TGCGCCAGCAGCGGCCAGGGATCCCCCGTCGATGAGCAGTTCTTC. Translated: CASSGQGSPVDEQFF. The V gene is TRBV5-1, the J gene TRBJ2-1; a possible D gene is TRBD1 (5 bases). The CDR3 has 15 residues. Germline CDR1 is SGHRS and CDR2 is YFSETQ. Between the trimmed V and J ends, which lost 4 bases and 8 bases, there was a span of 19 bases.

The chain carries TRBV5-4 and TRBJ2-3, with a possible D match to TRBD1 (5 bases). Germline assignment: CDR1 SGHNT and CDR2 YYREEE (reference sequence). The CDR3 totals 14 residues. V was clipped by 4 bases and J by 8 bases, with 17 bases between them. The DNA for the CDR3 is TGTGCCAGCAGCGCCGTGGGGCAGGGCCTTACGCAGTATTTT. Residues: CASSAVGQGLTQYF.

CDR3 nucleotide sequence: TGTGCCAGCCGTTCTGGACAGGGCTATGGAGGCTACACCTTC. This encodes CASRSGQGYGGYTF. The V gene is TRBV27, the J gene TRBJ1-2, with 8 bases identical to TRBD1. Trimming took 8 bases from V and 8 from J; bases not matched to a gene: 13. The CDR3 is made up of 14 amino acids. Per germline, CDR1 MNHEY and CDR2 SMNVEV (reference sequence).

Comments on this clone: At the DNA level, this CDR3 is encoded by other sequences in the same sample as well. The CDR3 here is CASSVGTGSTEAFF. The CDR3 DNA follows: TGTGCCAGCAGCGTTGGGACAGGGTCCACTGAAGCTTTCTTT. The chain recombines TRBV9 with TRBJ1-1; 9 bases line up with TRBD1. After removal of 2 bases from V and 4 bases from J, the junction contained 3 bases not matched to a gene. Per the germline V gene, CDR1 is SGDLS and CDR2 is YYNGEE. There are 14 residues in the CDR3.

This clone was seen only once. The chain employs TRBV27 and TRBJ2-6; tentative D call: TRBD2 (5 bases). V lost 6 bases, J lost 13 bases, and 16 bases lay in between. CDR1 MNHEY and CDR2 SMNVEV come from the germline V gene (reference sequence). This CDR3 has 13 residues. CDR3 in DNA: TGTGCCAGCAGATCCGAGGGAGCCCGGGTCCTGACTTTC. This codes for CASRSEGARVLTF. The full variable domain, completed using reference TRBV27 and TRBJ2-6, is EAQVTQNPRYLITVTGKKLTVTCSQNMNHEYMSWYRQDPGLGLRQIYYSMNVEVTDKGDVPEGYKVSRKEKRNFPLILESPSPNQTSLYFCASRSEGARVLTFGAGSRLTVL.

The CDR3 sequence: CAIRGTSGGSDEQFF. The CDR3 nucleotides read TGTGCCATCAGAGGGACTAGCGGAGGAAGCGATGAGCAGTTCTTC. The V call is TRBV10-3, the J call TRBJ2-1, with 11 bases fitting TRBD2. CDR1 and CDR2 from the germline V gene are ENHRY and SYGVKD. Unmatched junction bases numbered 9, after V lost 6 bases and J lost 8 bases. CDR3 length equals 15 residues.

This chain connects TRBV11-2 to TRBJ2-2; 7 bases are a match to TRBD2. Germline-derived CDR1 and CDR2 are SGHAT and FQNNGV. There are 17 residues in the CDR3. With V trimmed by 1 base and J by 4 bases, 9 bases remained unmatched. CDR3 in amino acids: CASSLVSSSGSTGELFF. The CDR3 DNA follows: TGTGCCAGCAGCTTAGTATCCTCTAGCGGTAGCACCGGGGAGCTGTTTTTT. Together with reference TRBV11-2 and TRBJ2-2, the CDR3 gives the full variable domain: EAGVAQSPRYKIIEKRQSVAFWCNPISGHATLYWYQQILGQGPKLLIQFQNNGVVDDSQLPKDRFSAERLKGVDSTLKIQPAKLEDSAVYLCASSLVSSSGSTGELFFGEGSRLTVL.

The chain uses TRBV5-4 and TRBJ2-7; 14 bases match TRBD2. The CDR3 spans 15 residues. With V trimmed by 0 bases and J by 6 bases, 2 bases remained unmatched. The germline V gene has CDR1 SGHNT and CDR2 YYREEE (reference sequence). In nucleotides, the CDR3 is TGTGCCAGCAGCTTGGTCGGGACTAGCGGGAGCGAGCAGTACTTC. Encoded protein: CASSLVGTSGSEQYF.

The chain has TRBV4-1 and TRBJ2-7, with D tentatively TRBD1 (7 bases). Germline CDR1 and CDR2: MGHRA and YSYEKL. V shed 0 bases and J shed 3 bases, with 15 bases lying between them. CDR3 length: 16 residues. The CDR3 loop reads CASSQDLAGGFYEQYF. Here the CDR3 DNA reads TGCGCCAGCAGCCAAGATCTAGCAGGGGGGTTCTACGAGCAGTACTTC.

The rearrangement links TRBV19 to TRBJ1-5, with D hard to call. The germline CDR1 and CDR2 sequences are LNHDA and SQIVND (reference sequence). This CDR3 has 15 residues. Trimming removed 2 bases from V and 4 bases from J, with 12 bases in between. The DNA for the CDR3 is TGTGCCAGTAGTATATCGGAGTCGGAAAATCAGCCCCAGCATTTT. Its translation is CASSISESENQPQHF.

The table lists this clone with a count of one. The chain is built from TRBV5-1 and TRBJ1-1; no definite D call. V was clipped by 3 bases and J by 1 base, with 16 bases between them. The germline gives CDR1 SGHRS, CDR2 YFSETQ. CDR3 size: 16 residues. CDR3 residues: CASSSSMGSKNTEAFF. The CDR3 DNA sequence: TGCGCCAGCAGCTCTAGTATGGGTTCCAAGAACACTGAAGCTTTCTTT.

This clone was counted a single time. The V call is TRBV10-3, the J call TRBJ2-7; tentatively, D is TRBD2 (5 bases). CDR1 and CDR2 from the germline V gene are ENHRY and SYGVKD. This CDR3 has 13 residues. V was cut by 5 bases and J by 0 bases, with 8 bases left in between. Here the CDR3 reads CAISPGSSYEQYF. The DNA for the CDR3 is TGTGCCATCAGTCCGGGATCCTCCTACGAGCAGTACTTC.

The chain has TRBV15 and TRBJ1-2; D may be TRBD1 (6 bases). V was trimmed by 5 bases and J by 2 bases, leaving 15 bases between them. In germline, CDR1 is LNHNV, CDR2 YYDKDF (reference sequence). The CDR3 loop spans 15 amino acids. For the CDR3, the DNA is TGTGCCACCAGCCCATCCGGAGGGGGAAACTATGGCTACACCTTC. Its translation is CATSPSGGGNYGYTF.

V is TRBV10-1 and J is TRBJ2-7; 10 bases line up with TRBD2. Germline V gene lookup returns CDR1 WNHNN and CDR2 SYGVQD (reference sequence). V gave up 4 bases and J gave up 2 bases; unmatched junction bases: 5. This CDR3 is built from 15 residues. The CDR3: CASSVLAGVAYEQYF. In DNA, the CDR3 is TGCGCCAGCAGTGTTCTAGCGGGAGTTGCCTACGAGCAGTACTTC.

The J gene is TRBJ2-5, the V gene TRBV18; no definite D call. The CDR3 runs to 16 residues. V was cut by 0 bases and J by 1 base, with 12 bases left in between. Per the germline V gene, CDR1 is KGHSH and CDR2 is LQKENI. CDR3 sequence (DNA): TGTGCCAGCTCACCACCTAACCCATCATCCCAAGAGACCCAGTACTTC. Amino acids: CASSPPNPSSQETQYF.

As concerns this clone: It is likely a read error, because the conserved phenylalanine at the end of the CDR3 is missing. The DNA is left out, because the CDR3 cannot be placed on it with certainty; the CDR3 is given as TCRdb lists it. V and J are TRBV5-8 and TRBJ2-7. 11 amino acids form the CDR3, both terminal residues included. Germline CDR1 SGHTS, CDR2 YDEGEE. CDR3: CASSFWTQEDI.

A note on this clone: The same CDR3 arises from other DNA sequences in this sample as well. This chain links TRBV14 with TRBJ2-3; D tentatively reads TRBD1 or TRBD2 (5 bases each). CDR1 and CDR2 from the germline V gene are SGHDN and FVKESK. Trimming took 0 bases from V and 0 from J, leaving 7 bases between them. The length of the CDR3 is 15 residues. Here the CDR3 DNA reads TGTGCCAGCAGCCAAGAACGGGGCAGCACAGATACGCAGTATTTT. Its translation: CASSQERGSTDTQYF.

CDR3 sequence reads: CASRTGYRNTEAFF. CDR3 nucleotides: TGTGCCAGCAGGACAGGGTATCGGAACACTGAAGCTTTCTTT. The chain links TRBV6-5 to TRBJ1-1; 7 nucleotides line up with TRBD1. V shed 6 bases, J shed 1 base, and the junction held 5 bases outside the gene matches. This CDR3 has 14 amino acids. Germline CDR1 is MNHEY and CDR2 is SVGAGI.

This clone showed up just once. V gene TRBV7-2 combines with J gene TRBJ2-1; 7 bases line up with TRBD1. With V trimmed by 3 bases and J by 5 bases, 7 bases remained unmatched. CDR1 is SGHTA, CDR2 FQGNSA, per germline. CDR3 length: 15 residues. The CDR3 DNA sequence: TGTGCCAGCAGCTTTTCCGGGACAGCCCACAATGAGCAGTTCTTC. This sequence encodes CASSFSGTAHNEQFF.

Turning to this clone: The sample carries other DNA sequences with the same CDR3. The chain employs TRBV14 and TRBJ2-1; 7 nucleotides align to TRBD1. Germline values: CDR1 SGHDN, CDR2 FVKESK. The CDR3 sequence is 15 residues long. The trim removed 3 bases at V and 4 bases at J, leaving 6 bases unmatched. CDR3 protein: CASSQLGTVYNEQFF. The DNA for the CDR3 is TGTGCCAGCAGCCAGCTAGGGACAGTATACAATGAGCAGTTCTTC.

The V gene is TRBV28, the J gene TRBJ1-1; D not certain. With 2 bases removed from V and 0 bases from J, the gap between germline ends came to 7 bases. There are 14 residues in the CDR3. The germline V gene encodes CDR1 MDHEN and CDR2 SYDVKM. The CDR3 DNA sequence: TGTGCCAGCAGTTTAGGGCACCTGAACACTGAAGCTTTCTTT. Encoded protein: CASSLGHLNTEAFF.

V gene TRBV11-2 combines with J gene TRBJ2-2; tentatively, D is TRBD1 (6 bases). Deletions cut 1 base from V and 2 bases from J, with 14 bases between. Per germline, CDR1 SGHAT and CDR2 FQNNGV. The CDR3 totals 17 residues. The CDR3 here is CASSLVSGQPNTGELFF. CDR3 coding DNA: TGTGCCAGCAGCTTAGTTTCCGGACAGCCTAACACCGGGGAGCTGTTTTTT.

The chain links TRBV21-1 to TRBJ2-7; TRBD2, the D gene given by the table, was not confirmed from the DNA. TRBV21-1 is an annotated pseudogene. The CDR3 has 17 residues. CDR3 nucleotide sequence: TGTGCCAGCAGATCGGAACCGGAAGGACTAGCCTTTACCGAGCAGTACTTC. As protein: CASRSEPEGLAFTEQYF.